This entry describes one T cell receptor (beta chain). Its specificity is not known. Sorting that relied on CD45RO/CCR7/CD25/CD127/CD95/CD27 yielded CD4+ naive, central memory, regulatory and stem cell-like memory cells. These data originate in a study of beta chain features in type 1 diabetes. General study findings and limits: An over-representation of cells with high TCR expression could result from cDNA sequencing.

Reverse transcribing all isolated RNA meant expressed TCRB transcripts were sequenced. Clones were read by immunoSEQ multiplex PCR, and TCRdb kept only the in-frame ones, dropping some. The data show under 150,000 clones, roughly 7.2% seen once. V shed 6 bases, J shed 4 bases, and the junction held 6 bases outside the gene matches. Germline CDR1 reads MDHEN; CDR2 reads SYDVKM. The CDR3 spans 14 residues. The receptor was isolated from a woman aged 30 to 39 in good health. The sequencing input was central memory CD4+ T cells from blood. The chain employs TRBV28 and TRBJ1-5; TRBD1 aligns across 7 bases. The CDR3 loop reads CASRLGGRNQPQHF. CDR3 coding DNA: TGTGCCAGCAGGTTAGGGGGCCGTAATCAGCCCCAGCATTTT.